This T cell receptor (beta chain) was documented in a study of blood T cell repertoires in COVID-19. Study in general: Nucleic acid was either cDNA or gDNA, and it came from T cells, B-cell-depleted T cells, or PBMCs.

The V gene end was trimmed by 4 bases and the J gene end by 0 bases; junction bases not matched to a gene: 4. The germline V gene has CDR1 MGHDK and CDR2 SYGVNS. The CDR3 is 16 amino acids. In the source study's methods: By means of reference gene primer amplification, nucleated cell counts were estimated. Profiling relied on immunoSEQ multiplex PCR, and the TCRdb table lists in-frame clones only, not all of them. V and J calls and clone size are as listed in that table; D and trimming were resolved from the DNA. Altogether around 310,000 clones are present, 88% being singletons, with the ten largest covering approximately 4%.

This receptor was taken from a woman aged 45-60 years with active or convalescent COVID-19. Sample: peripheral blood. V and J are TRBV25-1 and TRBJ2-7, with 12 positions matching TRBD1. The CDR3 nucleotides are TGTGCCAGCAGTGGGGACAGGGGGCGTTCCTCCTACGAGCAGTACTTC. It encodes CASSGDRGRSSYEQYF.